The 26 T cell receptor beta chains listed next were all sequenced from one sample in a study of blood T cell repertoires in COVID-19. This table comes from immunoSEQ multiplex PCR, and its TCRdb copy is limited to in-frame clones, with some not included. The data contain roughly 330,000 clones, around nine tenths of them singletons. Sequences were obtained from peripheral blood. The receptors originated from a woman in her fifties or sixties with active or convalescent COVID-19.

The chain carries TRBV27 and TRBJ1-6, with TRBD1 identical over 7 bases. Looked up from germline, CDR1 is MNHEY and CDR2 is SMNVEV (reference sequence). V lost 5 bases and J lost 1; bases outside the gene matches: 11. The CDR3 totals 18 residues. CDR3 DNA sequence: TGTGCCAGCAGTCCCCGACAGGGAAGGGAATCCTATAATTCACCCCTCCACTTT. It is translated as CASSPRQGRESYNSPLHF.

This chain joins TRBV19 and TRBJ2-1; D unclear. This CDR3 has 14 residues. Trimming shortened V by 3 bases and J by 3 bases, and 9 bases separated the two germline ends. CDR1 and CDR2 (germline): LNHDA, SQIVND (reference sequence). CDR3 nucleotide sequence: TGTGCCAGTAGTATTGCGACTTACTACAATGAGCAGTTCTTC. Its protein is CASSIATYYNEQFF.

The V gene is TRBV29-1, the J gene TRBJ1-2, with 7 bases that match TRBD1. Losses at the gene ends were 1 base for V and 5 bases for J; bases not matched to a gene: 7. The CDR3 extends over 14 amino acids. CDR1 is SQVTM, CDR2 ANQGSEA, per germline. CDR3 loop: CSVEARQGYYGYTF. The CDR3 DNA follows: TGCAGCGTTGAAGCCCGACAGGGATATTATGGCTACACCTTC.

The gene calls are TRBV9 and TRBJ2-3, with TRBD2 matching 8 bases. Trimming took 0 bases from V and 1 from J; bases not matched to a gene: 4. Germline V gene sequence: CDR1 SGDLS, CDR2 YYNGEE. This CDR3 region has 16 residues. The CDR3 loop reads CASSVAPAGGTDTQYF. The CDR3 DNA sequence: TGTGCCAGCAGCGTAGCCCCAGCGGGAGGCACAGATACGCAGTATTTT.

This rearrangement joins TRBV2 to TRBJ2-2; maybe TRBD1 (6 bases). Germline-derived CDR1 and CDR2 are SNHLY and FYNNEI. Between the trimmed V and J ends, which lost 3 bases and 2 bases, there was a span of 10 bases. CDR3 length: 15 residues. CDR3 sequence reads: CASSDGDTNTGELFF. For the CDR3, the DNA is TGTGCCAGCAGTGATGGGGACACTAACACCGGGGAGCTGTTTTTT.

A few counts support this clone. The chain uses TRBV27 and TRBJ1-1, with a weak D call TRBD1 (5 bases). The V end lost 2 bases, the J end lost 7 bases, and 11 bases lay between the germline ends. Germline loops: CDR1 MNHEY, CDR2 SMNVEV (reference sequence). This CDR3 has 13 amino acids. CDR3 sequence (DNA): TGTGCCAGCAGTTTACAGGGAAGTGGTGAAGCTTTCTTT. Translated: CASSLQGSGEAFF.

The chain combines TRBV7-9 with TRBJ1-1, with a tentative D call TRBD1 (5 bases). V dropped 1 base and J dropped 1 base, with 7 bases sitting between them. This CDR3 is built from 14 residues. Germline CDR1 reads SEHNR; CDR2 reads FQNEAQ (reference sequence). The CDR3 DNA reads as TGTGCCAGCAGCTTAGGGGGCCCGAACACTGAAGCTTTCTTT. Translated, it gives CASSLGGPNTEAFF.

This clone was seen a handful of times. The V and J genes are TRBV6-2 or TRBV6-3 and TRBJ2-6, with 7 bases identical to TRBD1. Per germline, CDR1 MNHEY and CDR2 SVGEGT. This CDR3 region has 17 residues. The J segment lost 2 bases and the V segment lost 0 bases, leaving 4 bases of the junction unmatched. The CDR3 DNA is TGTGCCAGCAGTTACTCAAGGGGGCACACTGGGGCCAACGTCCTGACTTTC. This sequence encodes CASSYSRGHTGANVLTF.

On this clone itself: This sample includes further DNA sequences coding for the same CDR3. The chain links TRBV24-1 to TRBJ2-2; tentatively, D is TRBD1 (5 bases). The CDR3 is 15 residues long. V shed 3 bases and J shed 2 bases, with 9 bases lying between them. Per germline, CDR1 KGHDR and CDR2 SFDVKD. Here the CDR3 DNA reads TGTGCCACCAGTGATCCCGGACAAAACACCGGGGAGCTGTTTTTT. Residues: CATSDPGQNTGELFF.

CDR3 residues: CASSQVIGRDNEQFF. CDR3 DNA: TGCGCCAGCAGCCAAGTCATTGGCAGGGACAATGAGCAGTTCTTC. V and J are TRBV4-1 and TRBJ2-1, with D perhaps TRBD1 (5 bases). The V gene's germline CDR1 is MGHRA and CDR2 YSYEKL. This CDR3 contains 15 residues. V gave up 1 base and J gave up 5 bases, with 12 bases separating them.

About this clone: At one of its ends the junction is not consistent with the germline gene, which may arise from a read error. The rearrangement uses TRBV2 and TRBJ2-3; D call uncertain. Per germline, CDR1 SNHLY and CDR2 FYNNEI. This CDR3 region has 13 residues. This chain's CDR3 is CASREGWPDTQYF. The CDR3 nucleotides are TGTGCCAGCAGAGAAGGGTGGCCAGATACGCAGTATTTT.

In its sample, this clone was seen once. The gene calls are TRBV28 and TRBJ2-1; 7 bases align to TRBD2. Trimming removed 6 bases from V and 0 bases from J; junction bases left unmatched: 20. This CDR3 has 20 residues. CDR1 and CDR2 (germline): MDHEN, SYDVKM. CDR3 amino acids: CASRPGMGGGRPRSYNEQFF. The CDR3, as DNA: TGTGCCAGCAGGCCAGGAATGGGGGGAGGGCGGCCCCGCTCCTACAATGAGCAGTTCTTC.

The chain links TRBV4-1 to TRBJ2-2, with D possibly matching TRBD1 (6 bases). Looked up from germline, CDR1 is MGHRA and CDR2 is YSYEKL. This CDR3 is 15 amino acids long. The V end was cut by 0 bases, the J end by 4 bases, with 9 bases between. CDR3 DNA sequence: TGCGCCAGCAGCCAAGATCTGGGGGCCACCGGGGAGCTGTTTTTT. Its translation is CASSQDLGATGELFF.

The chain links TRBV29-1 to TRBJ2-7; D unclear. There are 12 residues in the CDR3. Trimming took 1 base from V and 1 from J, leaving 5 bases between them. CDR1 is SQVTM and CDR2 is ANQGSEA in the germline V gene. CDR3 bases: TGCAGCGTTGAAGGGCTGTCCTACGAGCAGTACTTC. This codes for CSVEGLSYEQYF.

This chain joins TRBV2 and TRBJ2-3; D not resolved. The CDR3 runs 12 residues. V was pared by 4 bases and J by 2 bases, with 4 bases between. The germline CDR1 and CDR2 sequences are SNHLY and FYNNEI. The CDR3 DNA sequence: TGTGCCAGCAGTGTCCACACAGATACGCAGTATTTT. Protein: CASSVHTDTQYF.

The rearrangement uses TRBV2 and TRBJ1-2; 8 bases are a match to TRBD1. J was trimmed by 2 bases and V by 3 bases; bases with no gene match: 5. The CDR3 is made up of 15 amino acids. The germline gives CDR1 SNHLY, CDR2 FYNNEI. This CDR3 reads CASSERTGKNYGYTF. The CDR3 bases are TGTGCCAGCAGTGAGCGGACAGGGAAAAACTATGGCTACACCTTC.

V and J are TRBV2 and TRBJ2-7, with D perhaps TRBD1 (5 bases). V lost 3 bases, J lost 2 bases, and 8 bases lay in between. CDR1 SNHLY and CDR2 FYNNEI come from the germline V gene. The length of the CDR3 is 13 residues. CDR3 in amino acids: CASSEGRTYEQYF. In DNA, the CDR3 is TGTGCCAGCAGTGAGGGGCGGACCTACGAGCAGTACTTC.

The rearrangement links TRBV20-1 to TRBJ2-1; no clear D gene. This CDR3 is built from 11 residues. V lost 2 bases and J 9 bases, leaving 8 bases between the germline ends. The germline V gene has CDR1 DFQATT and CDR2 SNEGSKA (reference sequence). The CDR3 region is CSARLDFEQFF. The CDR3 nucleotides read TGCAGTGCTAGACTCGACTTTGAGCAGTTCTTC.

V gene TRBV10-3 combines with J gene TRBJ2-5, with 9 bases fitting TRBD1. Unmatched junction bases numbered 6, after V lost 0 bases and J lost 4 bases. The CDR3 has 16 amino acids. Germline values: CDR1 ENHRY, CDR2 SYGVKD. The CDR3 protein is CAISESAGTGLETQYF. For the CDR3, the DNA is TGTGCCATCAGTGAGTCTGCAGGGACAGGGCTAGAGACCCAGTACTTC.

This rearrangement joins TRBV30 to TRBJ1-1, with D tentatively TRBD1 (5 bases). Germline CDR1 is GTSNPN and CDR2 is SVGIG (reference sequence). The V end was cut by 2 bases, the J end by 1 base, with 8 bases between. This CDR3 contains 13 residues. The CDR3 sequence is CAWSRQSNTEAFF. CDR3 nucleotide sequence: TGTGCCTGGAGTCGACAGTCGAACACTGAAGCTTTCTTT.

V gene TRBV7-9 combines with J gene TRBJ1-4; D might be TRBD1 (5 bases). Germline loops: CDR1 SEHNR, CDR2 FQNEAQ (reference sequence). The CDR3 consists of 15 residues. Trimming stripped 5 bases from V and 6 bases from J, with 16 bases between. The CDR3 nucleotides are TGTGCCAGCAGCGGATACAGGAGGAGGGATGAAAAACTGTTTTTT. Residues: CASSGYRRRDEKLFF.

This rearrangement joins TRBV27 to TRBJ2-6, with TRBD1 matching 8 bases. The V gene's germline CDR1 is MNHEY and CDR2 SMNVEV (reference sequence). The CDR3 extends over 19 amino acids. The V and J ends lost 6 bases and 0 bases, in that order; junction bases with no gene match: 13. The CDR3 protein is CASSRQGNMGLSGANVLTF. The DNA of the CDR3 is TGTGCCAGCAGCCGACAGGGGAATATGGGCCTCTCTGGGGCCAACGTCCTGACTTTC. Full variable domain (rest looked up from reference TRBV27 and TRBJ2-6): EAQVTQNPRYLITVTGKKLTVTCSQNMNHEYMSWYRQDPGLGLRQIYYSMNVEVTDKGDVPEGYKVSRKEKRNFPLILESPSPNQTSLYFCASSRQGNMGLSGANVLTFGAGSRLTVL.

The V gene is TRBV3-1 (or the pseudogene TRBV3-2), the J gene TRBJ2-1; TRBD2 aligns across 8 bases. The trim removed 4 bases at V and 10 bases at J, leaving 21 bases unmatched. CDR3 length: 18 amino acids. The germline V gene has CDR1 LGHDT and CDR2 YNNKEL (reference sequence). The CDR3 loop is CASSRLAGLDSRGHEQFF. In DNA form, the CDR3 reads TGTGCCAGCAGCCGCCTCGCGGGACTAGACTCCCGGGGCCACGAGCAGTTCTTC.

The V call is TRBV6-2 or TRBV6-3, the J call TRBJ2-6, with TRBD1 matching 7 bases. V was pared by 6 bases and J by 0 bases, with 8 bases of the junction left unmatched. The CDR3 spans 17 residues. Germline CDR1 and CDR2: MNHEY and SVGEGT. This CDR3 is CASSPTGAPSGANVLTF. In nucleotides, the CDR3 is TGTGCCAGCAGCCCTACAGGGGCCCCCTCTGGGGCCAACGTCCTGACTTTC.

This clone turned up a few times. The rearrangement uses TRBV7-6 and TRBJ2-7, with TRBD2 matching 9 bases. Germline V gene sequence: CDR1 SGHVS, CDR2 FNYEAQ. V was clipped by 1 base and J by 0 bases; unmatched bases: 7. The CDR3 covers 17 residues. The CDR3 reads CASSLGGAGGTSYEQYF. The CDR3, as DNA: TGTGCCAGCAGCTTAGGAGGAGCGGGGGGCACCTCCTACGAGCAGTACTTC.

The rearrangement links TRBV9 to TRBJ1-2, with 8 positions matching TRBD1. Per germline, CDR1 SGDLS and CDR2 YYNGEE. V lost 5 bases, J lost 1 base, and 7 bases stayed unmatched. This CDR3 is 15 amino acids long. The CDR3 reads CASSPGGRGNYGYTF. CDR3 in DNA: TGTGCCAGCAGTCCAGGGGGCAGGGGTAACTATGGCTACACCTTC.